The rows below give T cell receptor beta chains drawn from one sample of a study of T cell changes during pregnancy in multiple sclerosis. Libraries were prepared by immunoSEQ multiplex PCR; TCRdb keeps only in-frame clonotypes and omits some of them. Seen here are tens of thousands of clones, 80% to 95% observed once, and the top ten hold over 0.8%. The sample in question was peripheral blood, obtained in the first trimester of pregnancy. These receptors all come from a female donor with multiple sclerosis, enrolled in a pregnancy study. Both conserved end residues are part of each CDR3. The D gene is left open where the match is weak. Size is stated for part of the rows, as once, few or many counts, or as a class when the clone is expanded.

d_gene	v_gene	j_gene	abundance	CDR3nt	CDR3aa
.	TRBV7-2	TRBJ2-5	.	TGTGCCAGCAGACGAACAGGGAAGGAGACCCAGTACTTC	CASRRTGKETQYF
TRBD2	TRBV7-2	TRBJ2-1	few	TGTGCCAGCAGCTTATGGGGACTAGCGGGGGGGGACTCCTACAATGAGCAGTTCTTC	CASSLWGLAGGDSYNEQFF
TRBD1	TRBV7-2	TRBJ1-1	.	TGTGCCAGCAGCTTAGCACAGGGGACGGGTGAAGCTTTCTTT	CASSLAQGTGEAFF
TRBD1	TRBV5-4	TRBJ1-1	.	TGTGCCAGCAGGGGACAGTTGAACACTGAAGCTTTCTTT	CASRGQLNTEAFF
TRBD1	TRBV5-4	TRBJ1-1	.	TGTGCCAGCACCCGACAGGGCCTGAACACTGAAGCTTTCTTT	CASTRQGLNTEAFF
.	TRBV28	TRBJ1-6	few	TGTGCCAGCAGCTCTTACAGGGCTAATTCACCCCTCCACTTT	CASSSYRANSPLHF
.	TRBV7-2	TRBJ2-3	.	TGTGCCAGCAGCCCACAAGGCACAGATACGCAGTATTTT	CASSPQGTDTQYF
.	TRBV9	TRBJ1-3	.	TGTGCCAGCAGCGTCGGTCTCTCTGGAAACACCATATATTTT	CASSVGLSGNTIYF
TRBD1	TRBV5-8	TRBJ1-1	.	TGTGCCAGCAGCTTGGCCGACAGGGATTGGGCTGAAGCTTTCTTT	CASSLADRDWAEAFF
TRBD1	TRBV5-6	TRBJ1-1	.	TGTGCCAGCAGCCTTCCCGGGACAGGGAACACTGAAGCTTTCTTT	CASSLPGTGNTEAFF
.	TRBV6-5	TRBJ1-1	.	TGTGCCAGCGGCCCACCCTCCACTGAAGCTTTCTTT	CASGPPSTEAFF
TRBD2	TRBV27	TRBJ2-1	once	TGTGCCAGCAGTCTGACTAGCGGGGGCCGTTGGTCGTACAATGAGCAGTTCTTC	CASSLTSGGRWSYNEQFF
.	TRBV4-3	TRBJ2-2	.	TGCGCCAGCAGCCTCCAGGGACAACCGAACACCGGGGAGCTGTTTTTT	CASSLQGQPNTGELFF
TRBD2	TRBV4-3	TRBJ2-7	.	TGCGCCAGCAGCCAAGAAACTAGCGGGGGATACGAGCAGTACTTC	CASSQETSGGYEQYF
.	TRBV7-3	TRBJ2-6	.	TGTGCCAGCAGCTTAATGCTAATGTCCGGGGCCAACGTCCTGACTTTC	CASSLMLMSGANVLTF
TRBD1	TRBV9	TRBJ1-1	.	TGTGCCAGCAGCGTATTGGGACAGGGGGCATTTTCTGAAGCTTTCTTT	CASSVLGQGAFSEAFF
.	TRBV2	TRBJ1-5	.	TGTGCCAGCAGTGAAAGCGGATATAGCAATCAGCCCCAGCATTTT	CASSESGYSNQPQHF
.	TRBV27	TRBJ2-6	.	TGTGCCAGCAGTTTCCGCTCTGGGGCCAACGTCCTGACTTTC	CASSFRSGANVLTF
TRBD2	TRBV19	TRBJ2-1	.	TGTGCCAGTAGCTCCCCCGGGGGGTCGTACAATGAGCAGTTCTTC	CASSSPGGSYNEQFF
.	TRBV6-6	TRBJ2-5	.	TGTGCCAGCAGAGGCGGGGCCCCCGGGGAGACCCAGTACTTC	CASRGGAPGETQYF
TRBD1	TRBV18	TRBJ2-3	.	TGTGCCAGCTCAAGAGGACAGGGAAACACAGATACGCAGTATTTT	CASSRGQGNTDTQYF
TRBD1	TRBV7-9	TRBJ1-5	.	TGTGCCAGCAGCTTTGCAGGGGGCGGCAATCAGCCCCAGCATTTT	CASSFAGGGNQPQHF
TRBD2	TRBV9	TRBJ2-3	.	TGTGCCAGCAGCCCCCGGACTAGCGGAACCACAGATACGCAGTATTTT	CASSPRTSGTTDTQYF
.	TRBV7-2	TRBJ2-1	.	TGTGCCAGCAGGAGAGGGATTAACAATGAGCAGTTCTTC	CASRRGINNEQFF
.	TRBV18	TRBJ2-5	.	TGTGCCAGCTCACCACGTGGGAGGAGGGAGACCCAGTACTTC	CASSPRGRRETQYF
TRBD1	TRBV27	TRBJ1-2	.	TGTGCCAGCAGTCCCCAGACAGGGGATGGCTACACCTTC	CASSPQTGDGYTF
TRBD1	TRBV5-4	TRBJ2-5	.	TGTGCCACTTCGACAGGGGGCGCAGAGACCCAGTACTTC	CATSTGGAETQYF
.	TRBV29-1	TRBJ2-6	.	TGCAGCGCTGGAGGGGCGGGAGGGGCCAACGTCCTGACTTTC	CSAGGAGGANVLTF
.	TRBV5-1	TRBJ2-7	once	TGCGCCAGCAGCTTTTCGGTGACAGGACCCCCCTACGAGCAGTACTTC	CASSFSVTGPPYEQYF
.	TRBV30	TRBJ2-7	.	TGTGCCTGGAGTCAGTCCGACGAGCAGTACTTC	CAWSQSDEQYF
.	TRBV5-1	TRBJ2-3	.	TGCGCCAGCAGCAGCGGTGGAAGAGATACGCAGTATTTT	CASSSGGRDTQYF
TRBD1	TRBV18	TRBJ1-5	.	TGTGCCAGCTCACCCGGGACAGGGAGCAATCAGCCCCAGCATTTT	CASSPGTGSNQPQHF
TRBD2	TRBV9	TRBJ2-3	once	TGTGCCAGCAGTATCGGGGGGGCCCGCGATACGCAGTATTTT	CASSIGGARDTQYF
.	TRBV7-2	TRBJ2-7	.	TGTGCCAGCAGCTTAGACAGATTATTCTACGAGCAGTACTTC	CASSLDRLFYEQYF
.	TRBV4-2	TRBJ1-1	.	TGTGCCAGCAGCTCGTACAGGGTAAGGAACACTGAAGCTTTCTTT	CASSSYRVRNTEAFF
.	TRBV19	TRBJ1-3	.	TGTGCCAGTAGTACAACAGGGAGCTCTGGAAACACCATATATTTT	CASSTTGSSGNTIYF